The present TCR beta chain was sequenced within a study of T-cell reconstitution after alpha-beta-depleted transplantation in children. Points from the study as a whole: By about two months after transplant, alpha-beta T cells reportedly arose from several hundred graft clones that had expanded. After one year, T-cell counts and TCRbeta diversity mostly came from new T cells.

This clonotype was detected a few times. The antigen is unknown. The TCRbeta library incorporated unique molecular identifiers. TCRdb recomputed calls from the PCR reads with MiXCR, one row per CDR3 protein. The table has about 500,000 distinct CDR3 sequences, roughly an eighth seen once. This CDR3 comprises 16 residues. CDR1 and CDR2 from the germline V gene are SGHAT and FQNNGV. The V gene lost 2 bases and the J gene lost 6 bases, with 16 bases spanning the gap. Sequences were derived from PBMCs, mostly from graft donor cells, sampled 180 days after TCRalphabeta/CD19-depleted stem cell transplant. The J gene is TRBJ2-2, the V gene TRBV11-2, with no clear D. This TCR derives from a female patient aged 2-9 years who had a stem cell transplant for aplastic anemia, so the T cells may come from the graft donor. CDR3 loop: CASSLRLVRNPGELFF. For the CDR3, the DNA is TGTGCCAGCAGCTTACGGCTCGTCCGCAACCCCGGGGAGCTGTTTTTT.